These 27 T cell receptor beta chains originate from one sample sequenced in a study of T cells in Graves' hyperthyroidism and ophthalmopathy. RNA transcripts were the template for amplifying TCR beta CDR3 regions. TCR CDR3 underwent first-round RT-PCR with the HTBI primer set. From the multiplex PCR reads, TCRdb called clonotypes with MiXCR, one entry per CDR3 protein. This table holds a few hundred thousand distinct CDR3 sequences, about 14% found once. Material for sequencing was blood. These receptors all stem from a young woman with Graves' ophthalmopathy.

This clonotype was seen at least ten times. J is TRBJ1-1 and V is TRBV7-8, with D possibly matching TRBD1 (6 bases). This CDR3 is 13 amino acids long. V lost 5 bases, J lost 6 bases, and 13 bases lay in between. Germline V lookup: CDR1 SGHVS, CDR2 FQNEAQ. The CDR3 is CASSPPWGPEAFF. Here the CDR3 DNA reads TGTGCCAGCAGCCCCCCTTGGGGGCCTGAAGCTTTCTTT.

This clonotype was recorded many times. The V call is TRBV5-1, the J call TRBJ1-1; 8 positions agree with TRBD1. V lost 0 bases and J lost 1; bases outside the gene matches: 8. The CDR3 is 17 residues long. From germline, CDR1 is SGHRS and CDR2 YFSETQ. Here the CDR3 reads CASSLAGAGGANTEAFF. CDR3 coding DNA: TGCGCCAGCAGCTTGGCCGGGGCAGGGGGCGCGAACACTGAAGCTTTCTTT.

At least ten counts were recorded for this clonotype. This chain joins TRBV3-1 and TRBJ1-1; D gene uncertain. V lost 0 bases and J 6 bases, leaving 11 bases between the germline ends. The germline CDR1 and CDR2 sequences are LGHDT and YNNKEL (reference sequence). The CDR3 contains 14 residues. The CDR3 nucleotides read TGTGCCAGCAGCCAAGAAGTATCTGGGCCTGAAGCTTTCTTT. Translation: CASSQEVSGPEAFF.

This clonotype has a handful of counts. This may stem from a read error, because a much larger clone lies one nucleotide away. This chain connects TRBV27 to TRBJ1-5; TRBD1 matches 7 bases. Germline lookup yields CDR1 MNHEY and CDR2 SMNVEV (reference sequence). The CDR3 has 14 residues. CDR3 DNA sequence: TGTGCCAGCAGTTCAGGGGGGATAAATCGGCCCCAGCATTTT. Translation: CASSSGGINRPQHF.

Ten or more counts support this clonotype. V is TRBV28 and J is TRBJ1-4; D is perhaps TRBD1 (5 bases). This CDR3 region has 15 residues. Germline values: CDR1 MDHEN, CDR2 SYDVKM. Between the trimmed V and J ends, which lost 6 bases and 4 bases, there was a span of 15 bases. The CDR3 DNA is TGTGCCAGCAGATTAAAGGGGCTAGGTAATGAAAAACTGTTTTTT. Translating gives CASRLKGLGNEKLFF. The full variable domain, its missing parts supplied by reference TRBV28 and TRBJ1-4, is DVKVTQSSRYLVKRTGEKVFLECVQDMDHENMFWYRQDPGLGLRLIYFSYDVKMKEKGDIPEGYSVSREKKERFSLILESASTNQTSMYLCASRLKGLGNEKLFFGSGTQLSVL.

This clonotype appeared many times. This chain joins TRBV29-1 and TRBJ1-2, with TRBD1 matching over 7 bases. Trimming took 7 bases from V and 2 from J; bases not matched to a gene: 7. Germline V gene sequence: CDR1 SQVTM, CDR2 ANQGSEA. This CDR3 contains 13 residues. This CDR3 reads CSAMTGLNYGYTF. The CDR3 DNA is TGCAGCGCCATGACAGGGTTAAACTATGGCTACACCTTC.

Of note for this clonotype: A much larger clone is a single base away; this may be a read error. The V call is TRBV6-1, the J call TRBJ1-1; D is perhaps TRBD1 (5 bases). Germline V gene data show CDR1 as MNHNS and CDR2 as SASEGT. V gave up 8 bases and J gave up 5 bases, with 15 bases separating them. CDR3 size: 13 residues. The CDR3 reads CASSWRGVTEAFF. As DNA, the CDR3 is TGTGCCAGCTCATGGAGGGGTGTGACTGAAGCTTTCTTT.

This clonotype has ten or more counts. The chain is built from TRBV18 and TRBJ2-1, with TRBD2 identical over 14 bases. The germline CDR1 and CDR2 sequences are KGHSH and LQKENI. J lost 8 bases, V lost 7 bases, and 10 bases had no gene match. The CDR3 is 16 residues long. The DNA of the CDR3 is TGTGCCAGCTTACCGGGACTAGCGGGGGCGGTCCATGAGCAGTTCTTC. Translated: CASLPGLAGAVHEQFF.

The CDR3 nucleotides read TGCGCCAGCAGCCTGGGGGCCCGACAGGGCTACGAGCAGTACTTC. It codes for CASSLGARQGYEQYF. This chain connects TRBV5-1 to TRBJ2-7; 7 bases align to TRBD1. This CDR3 contains 15 residues. Trimming removed 4 bases from V and 3 bases from J; junction bases left unmatched: 10. Looked up from germline, CDR1 is SGHRS and CDR2 is YFSETQ.

This clonotype was found many times. V gene TRBV7-9 combines with J gene TRBJ2-1; 8 bases align to TRBD1. The germline V gene has CDR1 SEHNR and CDR2 FQNEAQ (reference sequence). The CDR3 extends over 14 amino acids. Unmatched junction bases numbered 3, after V lost 1 base and J lost 7 bases. CDR3 in amino acids: CASSLDRGENEQFF. CDR3 in DNA: TGTGCCAGCAGCTTAGACAGGGGGGAAAATGAGCAGTTCTTC.

This clonotype was recorded at least ten times. This chain links TRBV7-9 with TRBJ1-2, with D possibly being TRBD1 (6 bases). The CDR3 loop spans 14 amino acids. The germline CDR1 and CDR2 sequences are SEHNR and FQNEAQ (reference sequence). V was trimmed by 3 bases and J by 4 bases, leaving 12 bases between them. As DNA, the CDR3 is TGTGCCAGCAGCTTTGAGGGGGTTGTCTATGGCTACACCTTC. The encoded protein is CASSFEGVVYGYTF.

The chain employs TRBV29-1 and TRBJ2-7, with 8 bases lining up with TRBD2. In germline, CDR1 is SQVTM, CDR2 ANQGSEA. With 5 bases clipped from V and 4 bases from J, the junction kept 4 bases outside the gene matches. The CDR3 is 12 residues long. CDR3 protein: CSVLSGGYEQYF. CDR3 bases: TGCAGCGTTCTCTCGGGGGGGTACGAGCAGTACTTC.

This clonotype appeared a few times. The chain carries TRBV20-1 and TRBJ1-2; D is possibly TRBD1 (6 bases). Germline V gene data show CDR1 as DFQATT and CDR2 as SNEGSKA (reference sequence). CDR3 length equals 13 residues. V lost 5 bases and J lost 6, with 16 bases in between. The CDR3: CSAGPRGIDGYTF. As DNA, the CDR3 is TGCAGTGCTGGGCCCAGGGGAATCGATGGCTACACCTTC.

In its sample, this clonotype was seen a few times. The genes are TRBV19 and TRBJ2-3, with 8 bases lining up with TRBD2. The CDR3 is 14 residues long. The germline V gene has CDR1 LNHDA and CDR2 SQIVND (reference sequence). The J segment lost 4 bases and the V segment lost 5 bases, leaving 5 bases of the junction unmatched. The CDR3 DNA follows: TGTGCCAGTAGTGCCTTGACTAGCGCAGATACGCAGTATTTT. It specifies CASSALTSADTQYF.

A few counts support this clonotype. The chain recombines TRBV14 with TRBJ2-7, with a possible D match to TRBD2 (6 bases). Trimming stripped 3 bases from V and 3 bases from J, with 21 bases between. CDR3 length: 17 residues. The germline V gene has CDR1 SGHDN and CDR2 FVKESK. The CDR3 loop is CASSHPGRGPRVYEQYF. As DNA, the CDR3 is TGTGCCAGCAGCCACCCGGGGCGGGGACCACGAGTCTACGAGCAGTACTTC.

This clonotype was detected many times. This chain joins TRBV15 and TRBJ2-7; weak D call: TRBD2 (6 bases). CDR1 and CDR2 (germline): LNHNV, YYDKDF (reference sequence). This CDR3 contains 13 residues. Trimming removed 0 bases at V and 7 bases at J, with 10 bases between. The CDR3 region is CATSRDRAGEQYF. The CDR3 nucleotides are TGTGCCACCAGCAGAGACCGGGCGGGGGAGCAGTACTTC. Looking up the rest from reference TRBV15 and TRBJ2-7 gives the full variable domain: DAMVIQNPRYQVTQFGKPVTLSCSQTLNHNVMYWYQQKSSQAPKLLFHYYDKDFNNEADTPDNFQSRRPNTSFCFLDIRSPGLGDTAMYLCATSRDRAGEQYFGPGTRLTVT.

The chain carries TRBV7-3 and TRBJ1-1; D remains ambiguous. The CDR3 has 13 amino acids. Germline loops: CDR1 SGHTA, CDR2 FQGTGA. V was shortened by 0 bases and J by 3 bases, with 5 bases between the two germline ends. The CDR3 spells CASSLTAYTEAFF. CDR3 coding DNA: TGTGCCAGCAGCTTAACGGCGTACACTGAAGCTTTCTTT.

This clonotype showed up many times. The rearrangement joins TRBV7-8 to TRBJ2-3, with 8 bases fitting TRBD2. The length of the CDR3 is 16 residues. Looked up from germline, CDR1 is SGHVS and CDR2 is FQNEAQ. V lost 5 bases to trimming and J lost 3 bases; unmatched junction nucleotides: 10. CDR3 protein: CASSPGVGLGTDTQYF. The CDR3 region has the DNA TGTGCCAGCAGCCCTGGTGTGGGACTAGGAACAGATACGCAGTATTTT.

This clonotype was detected many times. J is TRBJ1-2 and V is TRBV2, with 9 bases fitting TRBD1. Losses at the gene ends were 6 bases for V and 3 bases for J; bases not matched to a gene: 8. The CDR3 runs to 15 residues. Germline CDR1 and CDR2: SNHLY and FYNNEI. The CDR3: CASSPTTGGHYGYTF. In DNA form, the CDR3 reads TGTGCCAGCAGCCCAACTACAGGGGGCCACTATGGCTACACCTTC.

The chain joins TRBV7-2 to TRBJ1-1; possibly TRBD1 for D (5 bases). The ends were cut back, 5 bases at V and 1 base at J, with 11 bases in the middle. CDR1 and CDR2 from the germline V gene are SGHTA and FQGNSA. The CDR3 extends over 14 amino acids. The CDR3 sequence: CASSGGPANTEAFF. The CDR3 nucleotides read TGTGCCAGCAGCGGGGGTCCGGCGAACACTGAAGCTTTCTTT.

Comments on this clonotype: Mismatch with germline at one junction end may stem from a read error. The chain employs TRBV18 and TRBJ1-4; no clear D gene. CDR3 length equals 13 residues. Germline CDR1 KGHSH, CDR2 LQKENI. In nucleotides, the CDR3 is TGTGCCAGCTCACCCATCCCGGATGAAGAACTGTTTTTT. This gives the protein CASSPIPDEELFF.

The chain joins TRBV20-1 to TRBJ2-1, with TRBD2 matching 13 bases. The CDR3 loop spans 17 amino acids. Germline assignment: CDR1 DFQATT and CDR2 SNEGSKA (reference sequence). Germline trimming cut 0 bases from V and 8 bases from J; bases unmatched to any gene: 10. The chain's CDR3 is CSARELAGGRSVYEQFF. The CDR3 coding sequence is TGCAGTGCTAGAGAACTAGCGGGGGGGCGTTCTGTGTATGAGCAGTTCTTC.

Points on this clonotype: One end of the junction fails to match germline, which may point to a read error. The V gene is TRBV6-1, the J gene TRBJ1-5; TRBD1 agrees at 7 bases. The CDR3 totals 15 residues. Germline V gives CDR1 MNHNS, CDR2 SASEGT. The CDR3 loop reads CASREGTVSNQPQHF. The CDR3 DNA sequence: TGTGCCAGCAGGGAAGGGACAGTGAGCAATCAGCCCCAGCATTTT.

This clonotype showed up many times. The chain uses TRBV27 and TRBJ2-7; TRBD1 matches at 8 bases. The CDR3 runs 12 residues. The V and J ends lost 6 bases and 9 bases, in that order; junction bases with no gene match: 7. Germline CDR1 and CDR2: MNHEY and SMNVEV (reference sequence). Here the CDR3 reads CASSLGQGMQYF. The CDR3 DNA reads as TGTGCCAGCAGCCTCGGACAGGGCATGCAGTACTTC.

The J gene is TRBJ2-1, the V gene TRBV20-1; 16 bases align to TRBD2. Germline trimming cut 3 bases from V and 2 bases from J; bases unmatched to any gene: 1. The germline V gene has CDR1 DFQATT and CDR2 SNEGSKA (reference sequence). The CDR3 consists of 16 residues. CDR3 in DNA: TGCAGTGCTAGGGGACTAGCGGGGGGGCCCTACAATGAGCAGTTCTTC. As protein: CSARGLAGGPYNEQFF.

The chain uses TRBV9 and TRBJ2-2, with D tentatively TRBD2 (5 bases). The germline V and J ends were trimmed by 2 bases and 0 bases, with 14 bases remaining between them. This CDR3 is built from 17 residues. The germline V gene encodes CDR1 SGDLS and CDR2 YYNGEE. CDR3 in DNA: TGTGCCAGCAGCGTGTTTCGGGAAACTACGAACACCGGGGAGCTGTTTTTT. Translating it yields CASSVFRETTNTGELFF.

As for this clonotype: It may be a read error: a sequence one base away is much more abundant. V is TRBV7-9 and J is TRBJ2-1; the match to TRBD2 covers 12 bases. V lost 2 bases and J lost 6; bases outside the gene matches: 8. Per the germline V gene, CDR1 is SEHNR and CDR2 is FQNEAQ (reference sequence). This CDR3 comprises 17 residues. The chain's CDR3 is CASSLSGLAGLLNEQFF. The CDR3 nucleotides read TGTGCCAGCAGCTTAAGCGGACTAGCGGGGCTCCTCAATGAGCAGTTCTTC.